These T cell receptor beta chains were read from a single sample in a study of blood T cell repertoires in COVID-19. The table came from immunoSEQ multiplex PCR; TCRdb's copy has only in-frame clones and leaves some out. The sample carries about 170,000 clones, roughly 83% recorded once. What was sequenced was PBMCs or T cells enriched from blood (not recorded which). Receptors were obtained from a woman between 50 and 59 years old who had recovered from COVID-19. The CDR3 runs from the conserved cysteine through the conserved F or W. D genes are given only for firm matches. Only some rows state a clone size, as once, few, many or a class for expanded clones.

d_call: .
v_call: TRBV23-1
clone_size: .
j_call: TRBJ2-3
cdr3_nt: TGCGCCAGCAGTCAGGGAGCTAGCACAGATACGCAGTATTTT
cdr3_aa: CASSQGASTDTQYF

d_call: TRBD1
v_call: TRBV7-9
clone_size: .
j_call: TRBJ1-6
cdr3_nt: TGTGCCACCAAGACAGGGTCTGATTCACCCCTCCACTTT
cdr3_aa: CATKTGSDSPLHF

d_call: .
v_call: TRBV27
clone_size: .
j_call: TRBJ2-3
cdr3_nt: TGTGCCAGCAGGGCTAGAAAGGAAAGCACAGATACGCAGTATTTT
cdr3_aa: CASRARKESTDTQYF

d_call: .
v_call: TRBV19
clone_size: .
j_call: TRBJ2-2
cdr3_nt: TGTGCCAGTAGTATTCTACTCACCGGGGAGCTGTTTTTT
cdr3_aa: CASSILLTGELFF

d_call: .
v_call: TRBV4-3
clone_size: .
j_call: TRBJ1-1
cdr3_nt: TGCGCCAGCAGCCAAGATCAGGGGTCATGGACTTTCTTT
cdr3_aa: CASSQDQGSWTFF

d_call: TRBD2
v_call: TRBV7-2
clone_size: few
j_call: TRBJ2-3
cdr3_nt: TGTGCCACACAGGCAGCGGGAGGGCCTTGGGATACGCAGTATTTT
cdr3_aa: CATQAAGGPWDTQYF

d_call: .
v_call: TRBV30
clone_size: .
j_call: TRBJ1-2
cdr3_nt: TGTGCCTGGAGTCTCGGTATCAACTATGGCTACACCTTC
cdr3_aa: CAWSLGINYGYTF

d_call: .
v_call: TRBV28
clone_size: .
j_call: TRBJ2-2
cdr3_nt: TGTGCCAGCACCACACCCGGGGGTGGTGCCGGGGAGCTGTTTTTT
cdr3_aa: CASTTPGGGAGELFF

d_call: .
v_call: TRBV27
clone_size: .
j_call: TRBJ1-1
cdr3_nt: TGTGCCAGCAGTTTCCGATGGACTGAGAACACTGAAGCTTTCTTT
cdr3_aa: CASSFRWTENTEAFF

d_call: TRBD1
v_call: TRBV24-1
clone_size: .
j_call: TRBJ2-5
cdr3_nt: TGTGCCACCAGTGACGGACAGGGATTGGAGACCCAGTACTTC
cdr3_aa: CATSDGQGLETQYF

d_call: TRBD2
v_call: TRBV5-4
clone_size: few
j_call: TRBJ2-1
cdr3_nt: TGTGCCAGCAGCACCGGGACTAGCGGGACGCATGAGCAGTTCTTC
cdr3_aa: CASSTGTSGTHEQFF

d_call: .
v_call: TRBV27
clone_size: .
j_call: TRBJ1-2
cdr3_nt: TGTGCCAGCAGTTTATCACACCTAGGGAGCTATGGCTACACCTTC
cdr3_aa: CASSLSHLGSYGYTF

d_call: TRBD1
v_call: TRBV27
clone_size: .
j_call: TRBJ2-2
cdr3_nt: TGTGCCAGCACACCGACAGGGGGGAACACCGGGGAGCTGTTTTTT
cdr3_aa: CASTPTGGNTGELFF

d_call: .
v_call: TRBV3-1/TRBV3-2
clone_size: .
j_call: TRBJ2-4
cdr3_nt: TGTGCCAGCAGCCCAGAGGGACTCTCCAAAAACATTCAGTACTTC
cdr3_aa: CASSPEGLSKNIQYF

d_call: .
v_call: TRBV5-8
clone_size: .
j_call: TRBJ1-5
cdr3_nt: TGTGCCAGCAGCCTGAGACAGATTAGCAATCAGCCCCAGCATTTT
cdr3_aa: CASSLRQISNQPQHF

d_call: TRBD2
v_call: TRBV28
clone_size: .
j_call: TRBJ2-5
cdr3_nt: TGTGCCAGCAGGACTAGCGGGGGCCGGGGAGAGACCCAGTACTTC
cdr3_aa: CASRTSGGRGETQYF

d_call: .
v_call: TRBV11-3
clone_size: .
j_call: TRBJ1-3
cdr3_nt: TGTGCCAGCAGCTTACGGACAGCCTCTGGAAACACCATATATTTT
cdr3_aa: CASSLRTASGNTIYF

d_call: TRBD1
v_call: TRBV6-5
clone_size: .
j_call: TRBJ1-1
cdr3_nt: TGTGCCACCGACTCGAGTACAGGGGTGGGCACTGAAGCTTTCTTT
cdr3_aa: CATDSSTGVGTEAFF

d_call: TRBD1
v_call: TRBV30
clone_size: .
j_call: TRBJ1-1
cdr3_nt: TGTGCCTGGAGGGACAGGATGGACACTGAAGCTTTCTTT
cdr3_aa: CAWRDRMDTEAFF

d_call: .
v_call: TRBV7-9
clone_size: .
j_call: TRBJ1-2
cdr3_nt: TGTGCCAGCAGCCCCAAGACCGGGAAGGTGAACTATGGCTACACCTTC
cdr3_aa: CASSPKTGKVNYGYTF

d_call: .
v_call: TRBV2
clone_size: .
j_call: TRBJ2-1
cdr3_nt: TGTGCCAGCAGAGCCCGGGGAACAGCGAACAATGAGCAGTTCTTC
cdr3_aa: CASRARGTANNEQFF

d_call: .
v_call: TRBV27
clone_size: .
j_call: TRBJ2-1
cdr3_nt: TGTGCCAGCACCAATGGAGGCAACAATGAGCAGTTCTTC
cdr3_aa: CASTNGGNNEQFF

d_call: .
v_call: TRBV5-1
clone_size: .
j_call: TRBJ1-2
cdr3_nt: TGCGCCAGCAGCTTGGATCCGGGAGTCGGAAGTGCTGGCTACACCTTC
cdr3_aa: CASSLDPGVGSAGYTF

d_call: .
v_call: TRBV5-1
clone_size: .
j_call: TRBJ1-2
cdr3_nt: TGCGCCAGCAGCTTGGCGGGGGGAGATGGCTACACCTTC
cdr3_aa: CASSLAGGDGYTF

d_call: TRBD1
v_call: TRBV5-1
clone_size: .
j_call: TRBJ1-1
cdr3_nt: TGCGCCAGCAGCCCGGACAGGGAAGTTCAAGCTTTCTTT
cdr3_aa: CASSPDREVQAFF

d_call: TRBD1
v_call: TRBV27
clone_size: .
j_call: TRBJ1-1
cdr3_nt: TGTGCCAGCAGTCAGACCCCAGGGGGCACGGGGACTGAAGCTTTCTTT
cdr3_aa: CASSQTPGGTGTEAFF

d_call: .
v_call: TRBV9
clone_size: .
j_call: TRBJ1-1
cdr3_nt: TGTGCCAGCAGCGTTCAGGGTATCGACACTGAAGCTTTCTTT
cdr3_aa: CASSVQGIDTEAFF

d_call: TRBD2
v_call: TRBV10-3
clone_size: .
j_call: TRBJ2-5
cdr3_nt: TGTGCCATCAGTGAGTCGTTCTTAGCGGGCCAAGAGACCCAGTACTTC
cdr3_aa: CAISESFLAGQETQYF

d_call: .
v_call: TRBV30
clone_size: .
j_call: TRBJ1-6
cdr3_nt: TGTGCCTGGAGTGTAAGCGGGGGACCCGGTGGTTCACCCCTCCACTTT
cdr3_aa: CAWSVSGGPGGSPLHF

d_call: .
v_call: TRBV12-3/TRBV12-4
clone_size: few
j_call: TRBJ2-3
cdr3_nt: TGTGCCAGCGCGACGAGGGAGGCAGATACGCAGTATTTT
cdr3_aa: CASATREADTQYF

d_call: .
v_call: TRBV12-3/TRBV12-4
clone_size: .
j_call: TRBJ1-2
cdr3_nt: TGTGCCAGCAGTTTGGTTCCCGGGGTTGGCTACACCTTC
cdr3_aa: CASSLVPGVGYTF

d_call: TRBD1
v_call: TRBV18
clone_size: .
j_call: TRBJ1-4
cdr3_nt: TGTGCCAGCTCACCACCGGGACAGGGCGCGGGTAGAAAACTGTTTTTT
cdr3_aa: CASSPPGQGAGRKLFF

d_call: TRBD1
v_call: TRBV19
clone_size: .
j_call: TRBJ2-6
cdr3_nt: TGTGCCAGTAGTATGGGACAGGGGAGCTCTGGGGCCAACGTCCTGACTTTC
cdr3_aa: CASSMGQGSSGANVLTF

d_call: TRBD2
v_call: TRBV19
clone_size: .
j_call: TRBJ2-1
cdr3_nt: TGTGCCAGTAGTATAGGCTCTGGCGGGAGGTGGGCTTACAATGAGCAGTTCTTC
cdr3_aa: CASSIGSGGRWAYNEQFF

d_call: .
v_call: TRBV29-1
clone_size: few
j_call: TRBJ1-2
cdr3_nt: TGCAGCGTTGAGGTCGGGGGAGGGAGGTATGGCTACACCTTC
cdr3_aa: CSVEVGGGRYGYTF

d_call: .
v_call: TRBV11-3
clone_size: few
j_call: TRBJ1-1
cdr3_nt: TGTGCCAGCAGCCTGGGCCCGGAGGGAATAGCTTTCTTT
cdr3_aa: CASSLGPEGIAFF